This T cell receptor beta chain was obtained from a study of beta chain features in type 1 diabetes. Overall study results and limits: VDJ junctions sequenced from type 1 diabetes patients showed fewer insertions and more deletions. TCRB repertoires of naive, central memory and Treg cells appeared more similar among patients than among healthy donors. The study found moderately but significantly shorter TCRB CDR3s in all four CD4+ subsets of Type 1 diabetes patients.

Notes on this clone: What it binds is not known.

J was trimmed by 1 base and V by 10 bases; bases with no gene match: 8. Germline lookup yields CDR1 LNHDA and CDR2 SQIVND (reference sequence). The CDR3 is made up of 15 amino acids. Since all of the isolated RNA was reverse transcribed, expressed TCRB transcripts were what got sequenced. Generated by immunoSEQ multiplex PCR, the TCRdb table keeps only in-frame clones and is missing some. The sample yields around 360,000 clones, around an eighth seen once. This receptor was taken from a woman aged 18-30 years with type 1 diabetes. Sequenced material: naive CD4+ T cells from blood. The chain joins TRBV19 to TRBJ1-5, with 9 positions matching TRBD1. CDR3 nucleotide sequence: TGTGCCACCCGTAGGGGACAGGGAAGCAATCAGCCCCAGCATTTT. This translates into CATRRGQGSNQPQHF.